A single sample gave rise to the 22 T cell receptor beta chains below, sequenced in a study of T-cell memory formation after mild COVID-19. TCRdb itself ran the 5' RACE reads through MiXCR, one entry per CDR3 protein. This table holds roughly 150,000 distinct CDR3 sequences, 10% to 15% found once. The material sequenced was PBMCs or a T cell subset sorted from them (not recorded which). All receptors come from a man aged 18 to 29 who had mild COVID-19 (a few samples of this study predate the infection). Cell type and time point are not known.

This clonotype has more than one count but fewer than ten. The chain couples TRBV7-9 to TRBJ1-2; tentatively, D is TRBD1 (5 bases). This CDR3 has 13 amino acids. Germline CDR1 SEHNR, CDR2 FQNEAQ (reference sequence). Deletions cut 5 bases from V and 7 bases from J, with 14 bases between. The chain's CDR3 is CASSPGQKTGYTF. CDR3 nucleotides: TGTGCCAGCAGCCCCGGACAAAAGACTGGCTACACCTTC.

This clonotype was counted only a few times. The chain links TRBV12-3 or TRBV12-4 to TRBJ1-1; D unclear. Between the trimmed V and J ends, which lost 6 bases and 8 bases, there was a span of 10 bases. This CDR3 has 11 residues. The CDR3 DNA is TGTGCCAGCAGCCGACGGGAGGAAGCTTTCTTT. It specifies CASSRREEAFF.

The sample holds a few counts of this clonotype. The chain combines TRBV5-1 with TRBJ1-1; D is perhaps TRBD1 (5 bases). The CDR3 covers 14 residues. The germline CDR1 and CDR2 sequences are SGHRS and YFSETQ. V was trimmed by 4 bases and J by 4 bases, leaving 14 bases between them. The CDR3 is CASSEEGQGTEAFF. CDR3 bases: TGCGCCAGCAGCGAGGAGGGCCAGGGCACTGAAGCTTTCTTT. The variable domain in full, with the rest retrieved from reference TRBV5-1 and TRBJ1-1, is KAGVTQTPRYLIKTRGQQVTLSCSPISGHRSVSWYQQTPGQGLQFLFEYFSETQRNKGNFPGRFSGRQFSNSRSEMNVSTLELGDSALYLCASSEEGQGTEAFFGQGTRLTVV.

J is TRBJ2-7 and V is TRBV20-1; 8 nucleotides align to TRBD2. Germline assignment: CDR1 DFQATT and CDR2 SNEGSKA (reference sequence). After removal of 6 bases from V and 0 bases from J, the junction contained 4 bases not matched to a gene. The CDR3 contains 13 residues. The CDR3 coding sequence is TGCAGTGCCCTGAGCGGGGGCTCCTACGAGCAGTACTTC. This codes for CSALSGGSYEQYF.

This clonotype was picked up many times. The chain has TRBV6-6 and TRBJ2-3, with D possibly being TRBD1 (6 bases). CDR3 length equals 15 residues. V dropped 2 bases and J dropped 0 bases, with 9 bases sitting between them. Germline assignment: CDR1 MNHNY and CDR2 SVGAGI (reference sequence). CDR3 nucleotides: TGTGCCAGCAGTTACCAGGGACACAGCACAGATACGCAGTATTTT. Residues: CASSYQGHSTDTQYF.

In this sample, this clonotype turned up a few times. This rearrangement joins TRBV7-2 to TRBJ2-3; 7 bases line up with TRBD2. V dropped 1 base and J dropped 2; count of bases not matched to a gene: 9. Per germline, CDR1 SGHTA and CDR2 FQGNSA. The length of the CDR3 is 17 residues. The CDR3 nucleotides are TGTGCCAGCAGCTTAGTAGATGAACTAGCGAACACAGATACGCAGTATTTT. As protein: CASSLVDELANTDTQYF.

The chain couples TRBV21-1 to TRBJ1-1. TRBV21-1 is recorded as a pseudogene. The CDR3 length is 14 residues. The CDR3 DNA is TGTGCCAGCAGCAATTTATACATGAACACTGAAGCTTTCTTT. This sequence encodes CASSNLYMNTEAFF.

CDR3 region: CASSGGFTDTQYF. The DNA for the CDR3 is TGTGCCAGCAGCGGTGGGTTCACAGATACGCAGTATTTT. The V and J genes are TRBV7-2 and TRBJ2-3; D remains ambiguous. Germline V gene sequence: CDR1 SGHTA, CDR2 FQGNSA. The CDR3 totals 13 residues. With 5 bases removed from V and 2 bases from J, the gap between germline ends came to 8 bases.

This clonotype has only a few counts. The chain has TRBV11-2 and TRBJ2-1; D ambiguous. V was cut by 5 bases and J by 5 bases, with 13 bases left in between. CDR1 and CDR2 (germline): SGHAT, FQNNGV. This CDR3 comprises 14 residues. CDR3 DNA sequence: TGTGCCAGCAGCCATCCCGGAACCGACAATGAGCAGTTCTTC. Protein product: CASSHPGTDNEQFF.

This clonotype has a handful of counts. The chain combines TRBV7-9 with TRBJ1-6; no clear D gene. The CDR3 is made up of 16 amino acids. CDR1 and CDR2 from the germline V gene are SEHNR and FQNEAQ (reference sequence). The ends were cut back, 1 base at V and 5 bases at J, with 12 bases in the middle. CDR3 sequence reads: CASSLESADNNSPLHF. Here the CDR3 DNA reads TGTGCCAGCAGCTTAGAATCGGCAGATAATAATTCACCCCTCCACTTT.

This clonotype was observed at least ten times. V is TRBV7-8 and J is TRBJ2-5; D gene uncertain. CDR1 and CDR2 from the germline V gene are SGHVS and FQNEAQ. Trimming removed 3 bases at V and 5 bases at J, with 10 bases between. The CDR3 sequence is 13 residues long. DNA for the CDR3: TGTGCCAGCAGCTTGATTCAAGGGGAGACCCAGTACTTC. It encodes CASSLIQGETQYF.

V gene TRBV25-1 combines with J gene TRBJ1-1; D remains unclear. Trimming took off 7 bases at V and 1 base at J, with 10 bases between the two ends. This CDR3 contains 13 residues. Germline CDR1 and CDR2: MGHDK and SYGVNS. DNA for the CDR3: TGTGCCAGCATAAATCCCTGGAACACTGAAGCTTTCTTT. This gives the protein CASINPWNTEAFF.

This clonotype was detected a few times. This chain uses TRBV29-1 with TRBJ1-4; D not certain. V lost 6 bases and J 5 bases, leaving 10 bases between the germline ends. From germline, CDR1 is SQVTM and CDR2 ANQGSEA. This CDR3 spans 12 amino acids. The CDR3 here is CSVEGENEKLFF. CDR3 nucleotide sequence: TGCAGCGTGGAGGGCGAAAATGAAAAACTGTTTTTT.

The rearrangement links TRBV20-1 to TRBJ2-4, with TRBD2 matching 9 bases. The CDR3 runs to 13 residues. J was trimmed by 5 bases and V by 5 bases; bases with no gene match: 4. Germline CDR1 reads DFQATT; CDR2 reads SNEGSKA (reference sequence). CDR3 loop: CSAFGTSQNIQYF. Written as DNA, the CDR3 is TGCAGTGCTTTCGGGACTAGCCAAAACATTCAGTACTTC.

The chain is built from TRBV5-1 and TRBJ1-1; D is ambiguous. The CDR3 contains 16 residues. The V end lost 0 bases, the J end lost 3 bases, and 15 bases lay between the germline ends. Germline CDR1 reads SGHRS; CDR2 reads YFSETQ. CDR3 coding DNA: TGCGCCAGCAGCTTGGCTCCGGCCCGGCAGGACACTGAAGCTTTCTTT. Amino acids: CASSLAPARQDTEAFF.

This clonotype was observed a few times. CDR3 coding DNA: TGCGCCAGCAGCTACCGGGGCCAAGGGAGGACAGATACGCAGTATTTT. This sequence encodes CASSYRGQGRTDTQYF. The chain recombines TRBV5-1 with TRBJ2-3; D is possibly TRBD2 (6 bases). The CDR3 covers 16 residues. The V end was cut by 3 bases, the J end by 3 bases, with 17 bases between. CDR1 SGHRS and CDR2 YFSETQ come from the germline V gene.

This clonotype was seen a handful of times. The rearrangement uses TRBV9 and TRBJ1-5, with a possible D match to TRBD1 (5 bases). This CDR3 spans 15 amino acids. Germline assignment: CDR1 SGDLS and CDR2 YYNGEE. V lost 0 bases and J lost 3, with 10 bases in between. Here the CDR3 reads CASSVDGASNQPQHF. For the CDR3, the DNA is TGTGCCAGCAGCGTAGACGGGGCTTCCAATCAGCCCCAGCATTTT.

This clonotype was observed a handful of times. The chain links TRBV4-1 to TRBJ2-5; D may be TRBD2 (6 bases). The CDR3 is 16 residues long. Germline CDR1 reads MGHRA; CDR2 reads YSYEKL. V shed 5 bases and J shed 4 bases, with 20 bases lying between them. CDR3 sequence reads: CASSSQGLLRGETQYF. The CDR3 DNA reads TGCGCCAGCAGCTCTCAAGGACTATTAAGAGGAGAGACCCAGTACTTC.

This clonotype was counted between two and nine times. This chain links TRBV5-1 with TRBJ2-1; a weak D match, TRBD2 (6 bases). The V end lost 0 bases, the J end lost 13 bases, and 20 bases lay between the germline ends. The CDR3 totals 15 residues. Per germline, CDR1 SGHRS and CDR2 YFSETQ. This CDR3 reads CASSLVGGGPPIQFF. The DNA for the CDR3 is TGCGCCAGCAGCTTGGTTGGCGGAGGGCCTCCTATCCAGTTCTTC.

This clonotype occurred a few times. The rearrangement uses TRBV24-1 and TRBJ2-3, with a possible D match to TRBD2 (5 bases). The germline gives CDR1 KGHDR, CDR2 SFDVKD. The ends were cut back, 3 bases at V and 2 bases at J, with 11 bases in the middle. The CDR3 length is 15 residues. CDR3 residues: CATSDPTRSTDTQYF. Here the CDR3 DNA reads TGTGCCACCAGTGATCCAACTAGATCCACAGATACGCAGTATTTT.

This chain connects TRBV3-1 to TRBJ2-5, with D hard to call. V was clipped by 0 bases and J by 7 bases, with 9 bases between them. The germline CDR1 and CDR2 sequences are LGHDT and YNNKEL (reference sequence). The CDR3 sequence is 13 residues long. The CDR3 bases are TGTGCCAGCAGCCAAGACCTCCTCGGGACCCAGTACTTC. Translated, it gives CASSQDLLGTQYF.

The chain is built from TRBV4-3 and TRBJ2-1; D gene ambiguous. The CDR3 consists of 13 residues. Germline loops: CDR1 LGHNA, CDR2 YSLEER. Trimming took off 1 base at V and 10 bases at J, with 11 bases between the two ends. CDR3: CASSQALGREQFF. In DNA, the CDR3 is TGCGCCAGCAGCCAAGCCCTAGGGCGGGAGCAGTTCTTC.